A selection of T cell receptor beta chains follows, all from one sample in a study of blood T cell repertoires in COVID-19. TCRdb keeps only in-frame clones here, not all; method: immunoSEQ multiplex PCR. The sample has fewer than 300,000 clones; approximately 87% are singletons. Material: peripheral blood. The receptor source for this set is a woman in her seventies with active or convalescent COVID-19. Each CDR3 is given with its conserved first and last residue.

J gene: TRBJ2-7; V gene: TRBV25-1; CDR3 protein: CATETGVAYEQYF
J gene: TRBJ1-2; V gene: TRBV18; CDR3 protein: CASSFARQGEDGGYTF
J gene: TRBJ2-7; V gene: TRBV18; CDR3 protein: CASSPPTGGLGEQYF
J gene: TRBJ1-1; V gene: TRBV20-1; CDR3 protein: CSASPSGSWDTEAFF
J gene: TRBJ2-3; V gene: TRBV5-4; CDR3 protein: CASSFLRERGRDTQYF
J gene: TRBJ2-1; V gene: TRBV4-2; CDR3 protein: CASSQGVGGNSLYNEQFF
J gene: TRBJ2-2; V gene: TRBV4-2; CDR3 protein: CASSQDFRGGTGELFF
J gene: TRBJ1-6; V gene: TRBV6-5; CDR3 protein: CASSYSLQAHNSPLHF
J gene: TRBJ2-7; V gene: TRBV27; CDR3 protein: CASTSGQGGREQYF
J gene: TRBJ1-2; V gene: TRBV9; CDR3 protein: CASKRRGTGTNYGYTF
J gene: TRBJ1-1; V gene: TRBV29-1; CDR3 protein: CSVAGIGTEAFF
J gene: TRBJ2-5; V gene: TRBV7-2; CDR3 protein: CASSPKAGRDPQYF
J gene: TRBJ1-2; V gene: TRBV28; CDR3 protein: CASSSPGQGHDGYTF
J gene: TRBJ2-5; V gene: TRBV11-2; CDR3 protein: CASSLQIQETQYF
J gene: TRBJ2-2; V gene: TRBV3-1/TRBV3-2; CDR3 protein: CASSQRGRGTGELFF
J gene: TRBJ2-7; V gene: TRBV6-2/TRBV6-3; CDR3 protein: CASSYPALAVYEQYF
J gene: TRBJ2-3; V gene: TRBV10-2; CDR3 protein: CASSVAGRTDTQYF
J gene: TRBJ2-5; V gene: TRBV11-2; CDR3 protein: CASSPHADPGGTQYF
J gene: TRBJ2-3; V gene: TRBV7-2; CDR3 protein: CASSTAATDTQYF
J gene: TRBJ1-4; V gene: TRBV5-1; CDR3 protein: CASSLLGTGANEKLFF
J gene: TRBJ2-5; V gene: TRBV5-4; CDR3 protein: CASSTAAGGRKTQYF
J gene: TRBJ2-7; V gene: TRBV11-1; CDR3 protein: CASSLGTFAYEQYF
J gene: TRBJ2-5; V gene: TRBV7-7; CDR3 protein: CASSLGGSLQETQYF
J gene: TRBJ2-3; V gene: TRBV7-9; CDR3 protein: CASSPPWPDTQYF
J gene: TRBJ2-1; V gene: TRBV10-1; CDR3 protein: CASSESGGLQFNEQFF
J gene: TRBJ2-7; V gene: TRBV3-1/TRBV3-2; CDR3 protein: CASSPRDRFFYEQYF
J gene: TRBJ1-4; V gene: TRBV4-2; CDR3 protein: CASSQVGQTNEKLFF
J gene: TRBJ2-7; V gene: TRBV5-1; CDR3 protein: CASSSGTGDLYEQYF
J gene: TRBJ2-3; V gene: TRBV5-1; CDR3 protein: CASRASGGRTDTQYF
J gene: TRBJ2-7; V gene: TRBV6-5; CDR3 protein: CASRGTSGAYEQYF
J gene: TRBJ2-2; V gene: TRBV6-2/TRBV6-3; CDR3 protein: CASSDVPGQGWSTGELFF
J gene: TRBJ2-1; V gene: TRBV5-1; CDR3 protein: CASGVQGASYNEQFF
J gene: TRBJ2-6; V gene: TRBV3-1/TRBV3-2; CDR3 protein: CASSDQFRDRMPSGANVLTF
J gene: TRBJ1-4; V gene: TRBV19; CDR3 protein: CASSPSTGGNEKLFF
J gene: TRBJ2-7; V gene: TRBV6-2/TRBV6-3; CDR3 protein: CASSYRLAGGPLYEQYF